What follows is one T cell receptor beta chain and its context. What it recognizes is unknown. The source of the sample is a study of CD4+ T cells in melanoma. Germline V gene lookup returns CDR1 MDHEN and CDR2 SYDVKM. Trimming took off 1 base at V and 1 base at J, with 12 bases between the two ends. The length of the CDR3 is 16 residues. General study findings and limits: In melanoma, neoantigen-specific CD4+ T cells reportedly differed in differentiation state. CD8+ T cell, macrophage and B cell function reportedly correlated with neoantigen-specific CD4+ T cells.

Assay used: immunoSEQ multiplex PCR; TCRdb lists only in-frame clones, some missing. This sample has roughly 60,000 clones, with roughly three quarters found just once. The sample was tumor tissue. This chain links TRBV28 with TRBJ2-3, with TRBD2 as a possible D gene (7 bases). The receptor was derived from a human donor with melanoma. In DNA, the CDR3 is TGTGCCAGCAGTTTATTGGAGGGGGGGCGCACAGATACGCAGTATTTT. This translates into CASSLLEGGRTDTQYF.